This T cell receptor (beta chain) is from a study of blood T cell repertoires in COVID-19. Study in general: Both acute and convalescent COVID-19 samples were obtained from the United States, Italy and Spain. The analysed material was cDNA or gDNA that came from T cells, B-cell-depleted T cells, or PBMCs.

Germline V gene lookup returns CDR1 MDHEN and CDR2 SYDVKM. The CDR3 is 11 amino acids. Trimming removed 8 bases at V and 4 bases at J, with 8 bases between. Original handling: Amplification from reference gene primers served as the basis for estimated nucleated cell counts. Sequencing used immunoSEQ multiplex PCR; TCRdb keeps in-frame clones, though not all of them. Clonal size and the V and J genes are those of that table, whereas D and trimming came from the DNA. Of over 100,000 clones detected, 80% appear once; the ten largest clones hold roughly 17%. The chain combines TRBV28 with TRBJ1-2; D gene unclear. The TCR originated in a man between 60 and 75 years old with active or convalescent COVID-19. Source material: peripheral blood. The CDR3 DNA reads as TGTGCCAGCCACGCGGCCTATGGCTACACCTTC. This codes for CASHAAYGYTF.